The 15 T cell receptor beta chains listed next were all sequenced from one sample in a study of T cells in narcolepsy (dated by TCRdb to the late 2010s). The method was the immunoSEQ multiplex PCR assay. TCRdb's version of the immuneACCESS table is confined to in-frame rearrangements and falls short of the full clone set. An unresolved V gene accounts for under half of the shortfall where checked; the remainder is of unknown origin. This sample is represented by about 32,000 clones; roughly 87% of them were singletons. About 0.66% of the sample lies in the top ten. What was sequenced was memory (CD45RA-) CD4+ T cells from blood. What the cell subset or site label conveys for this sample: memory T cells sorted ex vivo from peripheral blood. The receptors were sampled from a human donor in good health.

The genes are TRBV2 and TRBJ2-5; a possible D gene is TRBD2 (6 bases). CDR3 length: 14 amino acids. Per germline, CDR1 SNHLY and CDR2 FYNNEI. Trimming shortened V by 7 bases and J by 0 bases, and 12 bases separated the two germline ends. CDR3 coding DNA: TGTGCCAGCACAGTTGGGGGGTACCAAGAGACCCAGTACTTC. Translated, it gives CASTVGGYQETQYF.

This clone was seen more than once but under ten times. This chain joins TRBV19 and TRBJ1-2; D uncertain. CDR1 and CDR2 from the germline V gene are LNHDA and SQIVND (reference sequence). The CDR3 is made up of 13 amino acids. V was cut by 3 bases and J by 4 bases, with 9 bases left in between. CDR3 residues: CASSISGAYGYTF. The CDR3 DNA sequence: TGTGCCAGTAGTATCTCAGGTGCCTATGGCTACACCTTC.

CDR3 nucleotide sequence: TGTGCCAGTAGTACTCGGGACAGGTTCACCGGGGAGCTGTTTTTT. This encodes CASSTRDRFTGELFF. J is TRBJ2-2 and V is TRBV19; 8 positions agree with TRBD1. This CDR3 is 15 amino acids long. After removal of 4 bases from V and 4 bases from J, the junction contained 5 bases not matched to a gene. Germline values: CDR1 LNHDA, CDR2 SQIVND (reference sequence).

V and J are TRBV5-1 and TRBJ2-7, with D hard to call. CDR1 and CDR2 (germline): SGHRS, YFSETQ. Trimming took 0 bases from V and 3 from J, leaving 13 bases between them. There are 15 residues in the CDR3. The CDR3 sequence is CASSLAQLGRYEQYF. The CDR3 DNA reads TGCGCCAGCAGCTTGGCCCAGTTAGGGCGCTACGAGCAGTACTTC.

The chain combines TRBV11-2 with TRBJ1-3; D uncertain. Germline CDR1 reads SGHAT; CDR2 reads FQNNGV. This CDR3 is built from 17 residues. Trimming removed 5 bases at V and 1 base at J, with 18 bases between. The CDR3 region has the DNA TGTGCCAGCAGCCTACAACCCGCGGCCTTTTCTGGAAACACCATATATTTT. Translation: CASSLQPAAFSGNTIYF.

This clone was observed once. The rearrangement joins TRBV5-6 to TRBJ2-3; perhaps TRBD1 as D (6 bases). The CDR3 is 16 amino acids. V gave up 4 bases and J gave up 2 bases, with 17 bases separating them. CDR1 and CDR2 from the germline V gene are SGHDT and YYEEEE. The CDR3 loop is CASSEDVDRYTDTQYF. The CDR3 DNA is TGTGCCAGCAGCGAGGATGTCGACAGGTACACAGATACGCAGTATTTT.

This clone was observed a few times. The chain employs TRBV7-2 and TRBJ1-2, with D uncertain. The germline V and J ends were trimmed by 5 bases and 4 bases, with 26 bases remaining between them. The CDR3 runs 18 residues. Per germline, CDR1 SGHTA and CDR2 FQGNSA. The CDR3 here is CASSPVIVGARHPYGYTF. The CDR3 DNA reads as TGTGCCAGCAGCCCTGTAATTGTTGGAGCGCGACATCCCTATGGCTACACCTTC.

The DNA for the CDR3 is TGCGCCACGAAGGCTGGCAGGGAAAAAGGCGAGCAGTACTTC. Its protein product is CATKAGREKGEQYF. The rearrangement joins TRBV5-1 to TRBJ2-7; a weak D match, TRBD1 (5 bases). The length of the CDR3 is 14 residues. V was pared by 9 bases and J by 6 bases, with 22 bases between. CDR1 is SGHRS, CDR2 YFSETQ, per germline.

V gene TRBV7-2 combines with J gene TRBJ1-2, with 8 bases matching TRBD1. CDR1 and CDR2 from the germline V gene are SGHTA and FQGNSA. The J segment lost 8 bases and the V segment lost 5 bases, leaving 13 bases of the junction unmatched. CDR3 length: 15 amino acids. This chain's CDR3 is CASSLRSGGAYGYTF. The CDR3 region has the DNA TGTGCCAGCAGCCTTCGCTCAGGGGGCGCTTACGGCTACACCTTC.

The CDR3 nucleotides read TGTGCCACCCACTCCCCTGGGGCCAACGTCCTGACTTTC. This translates into CATHSPGANVLTF. The chain is built from TRBV19 and TRBJ2-6; D unclear. The CDR3 totals 13 residues. Trimming cost V 10 bases and J 2 bases, with 9 bases left between them. Germline values: CDR1 LNHDA, CDR2 SQIVND (reference sequence).

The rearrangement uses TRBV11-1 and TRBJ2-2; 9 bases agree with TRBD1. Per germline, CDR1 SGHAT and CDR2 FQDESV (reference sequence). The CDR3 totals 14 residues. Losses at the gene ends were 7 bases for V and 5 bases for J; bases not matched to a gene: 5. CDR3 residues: CASNRDRETGELFF. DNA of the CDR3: TGTGCCAGCAACCGGGACAGGGAGACCGGGGAGCTGTTTTTT.

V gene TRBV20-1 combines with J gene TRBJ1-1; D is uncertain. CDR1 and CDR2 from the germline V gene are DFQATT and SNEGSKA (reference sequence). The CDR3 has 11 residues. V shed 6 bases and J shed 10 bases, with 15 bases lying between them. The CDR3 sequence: CSATPGLLAFF. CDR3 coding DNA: TGCAGTGCGACGCCCGGGCTCCTAGCTTTCTTT.

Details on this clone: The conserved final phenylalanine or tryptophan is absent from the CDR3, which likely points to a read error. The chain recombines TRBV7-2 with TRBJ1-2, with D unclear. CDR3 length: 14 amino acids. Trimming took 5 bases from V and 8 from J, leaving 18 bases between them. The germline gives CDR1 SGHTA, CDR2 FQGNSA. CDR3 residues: CASSPVSLLGGYTL. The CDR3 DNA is TGTGCCAGCAGCCCCGTCTCTCTCTTGGGCGGCTACACCCTC.

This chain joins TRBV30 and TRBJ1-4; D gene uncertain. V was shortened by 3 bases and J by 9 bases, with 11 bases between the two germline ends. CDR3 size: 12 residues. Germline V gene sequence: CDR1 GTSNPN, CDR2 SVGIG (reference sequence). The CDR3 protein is CAWSARGQKLFF. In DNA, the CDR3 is TGTGCCTGGAGCGCTCGCGGCCAAAAACTGTTTTTT.

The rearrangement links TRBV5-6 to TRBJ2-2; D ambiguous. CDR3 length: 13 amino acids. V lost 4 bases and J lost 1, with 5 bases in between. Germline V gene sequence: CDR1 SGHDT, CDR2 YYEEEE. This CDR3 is CASSVQNTGELFF. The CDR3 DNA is TGTGCCAGCAGCGTACAGAACACCGGGGAGCTGTTTTTT. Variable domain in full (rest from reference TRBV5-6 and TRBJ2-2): DAGVTQSPTHLIKTRGQQVTLRCSPKSGHDTVSWYQQALGQGPQFIFQYYEEEERQRGNFPDRFSGHQFPNYSSELNVNALLLGDSALYLCASSVQNTGELFFGEGSRLTVL.